The 27 T cell receptor beta chains below all came from one sample that was sequenced in a study of beta chain features in type 1 diabetes. Regarding the study as a whole: Shortening of TCRB CDR3s, moderate but significant, appeared in all four CD4+ subsets of Type 1 diabetes patients.

Their recognized antigens are unknown. Sequencing targeted expressed TCRB transcripts, as all isolated RNA had been reverse transcribed. The table came from immunoSEQ multiplex PCR; TCRdb's copy has only in-frame clones and leaves some out. The table shows hundreds of thousands of clones, with about 14% occurring only once. The sample taken for sequencing was naive CD4+ T cells from blood. The receptors stem from a man between 18 and 35 years old with type 1 diabetes.

This chain connects TRBV11-2 to TRBJ2-5, with D hard to call. Germline loops: CDR1 SGHAT, CDR2 FQNNGV. Deletions cut 0 bases from V and 1 base from J, with 6 bases between. The CDR3 runs to 14 residues. The CDR3 sequence: CASSLEYSQETQYF. The CDR3 DNA is TGTGCCAGCAGCTTAGAATACAGCCAAGAGACCCAGTACTTC.

J is TRBJ1-2 and V is TRBV2, with 7 bases aligning to TRBD1. The CDR3 has 14 residues. V lost 8 bases, J lost 6 bases, and 12 bases stayed unmatched. The germline V gene encodes CDR1 SNHLY and CDR2 FYNNEI. CDR3 DNA: TGTGCCAGCTCCTTACAGGGGATTAAGGATGGCTACACCTTC. This encodes CASSLQGIKDGYTF.

This clone was detected a few times. This chain uses TRBV6-5 with TRBJ2-1; 15 nucleotides agree with TRBD2. V shed 6 bases, J shed 10 bases, and the junction held 7 bases outside the gene matches. CDR3 length: 15 amino acids. Germline lookup yields CDR1 MNHEY and CDR2 SVGAGI. The CDR3 loop is CASSRTSGRASEQFF. DNA of the CDR3: TGTGCCAGCAGCCGGACTAGCGGGAGGGCCTCGGAGCAGTTCTTC.

This clone has more than one count but fewer than ten. The gene calls are TRBV28 and TRBJ2-3, with 10 bases lining up with TRBD2. The CDR3 loop spans 14 amino acids. Germline loops: CDR1 MDHEN, CDR2 SYDVKM. V gave up 8 bases and J gave up 5 bases; unmatched junction bases: 7. This chain's CDR3 is CASASGGAEDTQYF. In nucleotides, the CDR3 is TGTGCCAGCGCGAGCGGGGGGGCCGAAGATACGCAGTATTTT.

This chain connects TRBV5-4 to TRBJ1-6; TRBD1 might be the D (5 bases). Trimming removed 4 bases at V and 7 bases at J, with 18 bases between. This CDR3 comprises 16 residues. The V gene's germline CDR1 is SGHNT and CDR2 YYREEE (reference sequence). CDR3 coding DNA: TGTGCCAGCAGCCCGGCTGGGACCCAAGGGAATTCACCCCTCCACTTT. This encodes CASSPAGTQGNSPLHF.

This clone has a handful of counts. This chain joins TRBV30 and TRBJ1-2, with 9 bases fitting TRBD1. Germline CDR1 GTSNPN, CDR2 SVGIG (reference sequence). The CDR3 has 15 residues. J gave up 4 bases and V 1 base, and 7 bases lay outside the gene matches. The CDR3 loop is CAWSAGTGNSYGYTF. The CDR3 DNA reads as TGTGCCTGGAGTGCCGGGACAGGGAACTCCTATGGCTACACCTTC.

Only a few counts were recorded for this clone. J is TRBJ2-5 and V is TRBV6-5, with D uncertain. Germline CDR1 MNHEY, CDR2 SVGAGI. The CDR3 is 14 amino acids. Deletions cut 2 bases from V and 5 bases from J, with 12 bases between. The CDR3: CASSYVGSRETQYF. In DNA form, the CDR3 reads TGTGCCAGCAGTTACGTAGGGTCTAGGGAGACCCAGTACTTC.

This clone was seen more than once but under ten times. The CDR3 spells CASSLDRDGYEQYF. In DNA, the CDR3 is TGTGCCAGCAGCTTGGACAGGGATGGCTACGAGCAGTACTTC. The rearrangement links TRBV9 to TRBJ2-7; the match to TRBD1 covers 8 bases. CDR3 length: 14 residues. V gave up 4 bases and J gave up 3 bases; unmatched junction bases: 6. Germline loops: CDR1 SGDLS, CDR2 YYNGEE.

This clone was detected a few times. The genes are TRBV30 and TRBJ2-7; no clear D gene. Germline V gene lookup returns CDR1 GTSNPN and CDR2 SVGIG (reference sequence). Trimming removed 3 bases from V and 5 bases from J, with 14 bases in between. The CDR3 is made up of 13 amino acids. CDR3 residues: CAWRNKPVHEQYF. CDR3 bases: TGTGCCTGGAGAAATAAACCGGTCCACGAGCAGTACTTC.

As to this clone: The same CDR3 also results from other DNA sequences found in this sample. The chain links TRBV18 to TRBJ1-5; D may be TRBD1 (5 bases). Trimming stripped 3 bases from V and 1 base from J, with 10 bases between. The CDR3 contains 15 residues. The germline CDR1 and CDR2 sequences are KGHSH and LQKENI. The DNA for the CDR3 is TGTGCCAGCTCACCTGGACAAGGGAGCAATCAGCCCCAGCATTTT. Protein: CASSPGQGSNQPQHF.

The chain has TRBV9 and TRBJ2-3; D gene ambiguous. V lost 6 bases, J lost 2 bases, and 7 bases lay in between. The CDR3 spans 12 residues. CDR1 is SGDLS and CDR2 is YYNGEE in the germline V gene. The CDR3 protein is CASTEFTDTQYF. The CDR3 DNA sequence: TGTGCCAGCACCGAGTTCACAGATACGCAGTATTTT.

This clone has a handful of counts. The J gene is TRBJ1-6, the V gene TRBV30; 8 bases align to TRBD1. V was pared by 5 bases and J by 5 bases, with 8 bases of the junction left unmatched. Germline values: CDR1 GTSNPN, CDR2 SVGIG (reference sequence). The CDR3 sequence is 15 residues long. In nucleotides, the CDR3 is TGTGCCTGGGAAGGACAGGGTACGGATAATTCACCCCTCCACTTT. It codes for CAWEGQGTDNSPLHF.

This sequence joins TRBV19 and TRBJ1-5, with a possible D match to TRBD1 (6 bases). The V gene's germline CDR1 is LNHDA and CDR2 SQIVND (reference sequence). Trimming removed 0 bases from V and 0 bases from J, with 9 bases in between. The CDR3 loop spans 16 amino acids. CDR3 nucleotides: TGTGCCAGTAGTATAGACCAGGGGTATAGCAATCAGCCCCAGCATTTT. Protein sequence: CASSIDQGYSNQPQHF.

Only a few counts were recorded for this clone. This chain links TRBV2 with TRBJ1-2; D is ambiguous. The CDR3 extends over 14 amino acids. With 11 bases removed from V and 3 bases from J, the gap between germline ends came to 19 bases. In germline, CDR1 is SNHLY, CDR2 FYNNEI. CDR3 DNA sequence: TGTGCCTCGAGAGGACGTTCGACCGACTATGGCTACACCTTC. Its protein is CASRGRSTDYGYTF.

V usage is TRBV28 and J usage is TRBJ2-5; maybe TRBD1 (6 bases). The V and J ends lost 7 bases and 4 bases respectively, with 13 bases between them. CDR1 is MDHEN, CDR2 SYDVKM, per germline. This CDR3 is built from 13 residues. For the CDR3, the DNA is TGTGCCAGCATGTACAGGGAGACAGAGACCCAGTACTTC. Amino acid sequence: CASMYRETETQYF.

The chain combines TRBV29-1 with TRBJ2-1; 11 nucleotides agree with TRBD1. The V gene's germline CDR1 is SQVTM and CDR2 ANQGSEA. CDR3 length: 14 residues. The trim removed 8 bases at V and 6 bases at J, leaving 9 bases unmatched. The CDR3 spells CSFEGDRGFNEQFF. In DNA, the CDR3 is TGCAGCTTCGAAGGGGACAGGGGGTTCAATGAGCAGTTCTTC.

This chain links TRBV7-2 with TRBJ2-1, with D uncertain. The CDR3 has 16 residues. Germline CDR1 reads SGHTA; CDR2 reads FQGNSA. V was shortened by 1 base and J by 0 bases, with 10 bases between the two germline ends. The CDR3 sequence is CASSLEAASSYNEQFF. The CDR3 DNA reads TGTGCCAGCAGCTTAGAGGCGGCCAGCTCCTACAATGAGCAGTTCTTC. The full variable domain, completed using reference TRBV7-2 and TRBJ2-1, is GAGVSQSPSNKVTEKGKDVELRCDPISGHTALYWYRQSLGQGLEFLIYFQGNSAPDKSGLPSDRFSAERTGGSVSTLTIQRTQQEDSAVYLCASSLEAASSYNEQFFGPGTRLTVL.

This clone was detected a few times. The chain recombines TRBV10-3 with TRBJ1-5; 8 bases align to TRBD1. V was clipped by 5 bases and J by 6 bases; unmatched bases: 9. CDR3 length: 15 amino acids. Looked up from germline, CDR1 is ENHRY and CDR2 is SYGVKD. This CDR3 reads CAISHQGAGSQPQHF. CDR3 coding DNA: TGTGCCATCAGTCACCAGGGGGCCGGGAGTCAGCCCCAGCATTTT.

V gene TRBV19 combines with J gene TRBJ2-5; D not resolved. Germline V gene lookup returns CDR1 LNHDA and CDR2 SQIVND (reference sequence). Trimming took off 4 bases at V and 5 bases at J, with 8 bases between the two ends. This CDR3 spans 12 amino acids. The CDR3 bases are TGTGCCAGTAGTAATAAGATGGAGACCCAGTACTTC. Translation: CASSNKMETQYF.

The chain combines TRBV12-1 with TRBJ2-7; TRBD1 is taken as the D call from the table, unchecked against the DNA. TRBV12-1 is shown as a pseudogene. CDR3 length: 11 amino acids. This CDR3 is CASSFQVRVYF. CDR3 DNA: TGTGCCAGCAGCTTTCAGGTCAGGGTGTACTTC.

The V call is TRBV2, the J call TRBJ2-7; D not certain. V shed 7 bases and J shed 0 bases, with 10 bases lying between them. CDR1 and CDR2 (germline): SNHLY, FYNNEI. This CDR3 spans 13 amino acids. The chain's CDR3 is CASIMSASYEQYF. DNA of the CDR3: TGTGCCAGCATCATGAGCGCCTCCTACGAGCAGTACTTC.

The V gene is TRBV10-3, the J gene TRBJ2-1; D unclear. With 8 bases removed from V and 6 bases from J, the gap between germline ends came to 17 bases. The CDR3 contains 14 residues. CDR1 and CDR2 from the germline V gene are ENHRY and SYGVKD. CDR3 residues: CAIAEPDAVNEQFF. The CDR3 DNA reads as TGTGCCATCGCCGAGCCGGACGCGGTCAATGAGCAGTTCTTC.

This chain connects TRBV9 to TRBJ1-4; D not resolved. This CDR3 contains 13 residues. The germline gives CDR1 SGDLS, CDR2 YYNGEE. Trimming took off 4 bases at V and 5 bases at J, with 9 bases between the two ends. The CDR3 here is CASSPDGNEKLFF. DNA for the CDR3: TGTGCCAGCAGCCCAGACGGGAATGAAAAACTGTTTTTT.

Only a few counts were recorded for this clone. The V gene is TRBV2, the J gene TRBJ2-7, with a tentative D call TRBD2 (6 bases). The CDR3 sequence is 15 residues long. Between the trimmed V and J ends, which lost 1 base and 6 bases, there was a span of 16 bases. CDR1 and CDR2 (germline): SNHLY, FYNNEI. The CDR3 DNA reads as TGTGCCAGCAGTGAAGGGGCTAGCGTTACGCTCGAGCAGTACTTC. It specifies CASSEGASVTLEQYF.

This clone appeared a few times. The chain links TRBV5-6 to TRBJ1-4; TRBD1 might be the D (5 bases). V lost 2 bases to trimming and J lost 5 bases, with 13 bases between them. The germline V gene encodes CDR1 SGHDT and CDR2 YYEEEE. The CDR3 spans 15 residues. The CDR3 DNA reads TGTGCCAGCAGCTTAAATATTCGGGGGAATGAAAAACTGTTTTTT. As protein: CASSLNIRGNEKLFF.

A few counts support this clone. The chain joins TRBV15 to TRBJ2-5, with D possibly TRBD1 on 5 matching bases. V was pared by 0 bases and J by 5 bases, with 10 bases between. Germline CDR1 and CDR2: LNHNV and YYDKDF (reference sequence). This CDR3 is built from 14 residues. The CDR3 loop reads CATSRDRGYETQYF. CDR3 coding DNA: TGTGCCACCAGCAGAGATAGGGGTTACGAGACCCAGTACTTC.

V usage is TRBV2 and J usage is TRBJ2-1, with D perhaps assigned TRBD1 or TRBD2 (5 bases each). V dropped 2 bases and J dropped 8 bases, with 22 bases sitting between them. Germline loops: CDR1 SNHLY, CDR2 FYNNEI. The CDR3 length is 17 residues. The DNA for the CDR3 is TGTGCCAGCAGTGAAAGGCCGCTCGGGACCCGGGCGGATGAGCAGTTCTTC. It translates to CASSERPLGTRADEQFF.